Reported below is one T cell receptor (beta chain). TCRdb keeps only in-frame clones here, not all; method: immunoSEQ multiplex PCR. The table has about 190,000 clones, 82% seen once. Participants were aged 18 to 89 years from 20 to 30 US areas. This record belongs to a study of blood T cell repertoires in COVID-19. What was sequenced was PBMCs or T cells enriched from blood (not recorded which). The sequence came from a woman between 55 and 75 years old with acute COVID-19.

The DNA for the CDR3 is TGTGCCTGGGGACCCGGGGGTTATCAGCCCCAGCATTTT. Encoded protein: CAWGPGGYQPQHF. The chain combines TRBV30 with TRBJ1-5, with TRBD1 as a possible D gene (5 bases). V was shortened by 5 bases and J by 5 bases, with 13 bases between the two germline ends. Per germline, CDR1 GTSNPN and CDR2 SVGIG (reference sequence). This CDR3 has 13 amino acids.